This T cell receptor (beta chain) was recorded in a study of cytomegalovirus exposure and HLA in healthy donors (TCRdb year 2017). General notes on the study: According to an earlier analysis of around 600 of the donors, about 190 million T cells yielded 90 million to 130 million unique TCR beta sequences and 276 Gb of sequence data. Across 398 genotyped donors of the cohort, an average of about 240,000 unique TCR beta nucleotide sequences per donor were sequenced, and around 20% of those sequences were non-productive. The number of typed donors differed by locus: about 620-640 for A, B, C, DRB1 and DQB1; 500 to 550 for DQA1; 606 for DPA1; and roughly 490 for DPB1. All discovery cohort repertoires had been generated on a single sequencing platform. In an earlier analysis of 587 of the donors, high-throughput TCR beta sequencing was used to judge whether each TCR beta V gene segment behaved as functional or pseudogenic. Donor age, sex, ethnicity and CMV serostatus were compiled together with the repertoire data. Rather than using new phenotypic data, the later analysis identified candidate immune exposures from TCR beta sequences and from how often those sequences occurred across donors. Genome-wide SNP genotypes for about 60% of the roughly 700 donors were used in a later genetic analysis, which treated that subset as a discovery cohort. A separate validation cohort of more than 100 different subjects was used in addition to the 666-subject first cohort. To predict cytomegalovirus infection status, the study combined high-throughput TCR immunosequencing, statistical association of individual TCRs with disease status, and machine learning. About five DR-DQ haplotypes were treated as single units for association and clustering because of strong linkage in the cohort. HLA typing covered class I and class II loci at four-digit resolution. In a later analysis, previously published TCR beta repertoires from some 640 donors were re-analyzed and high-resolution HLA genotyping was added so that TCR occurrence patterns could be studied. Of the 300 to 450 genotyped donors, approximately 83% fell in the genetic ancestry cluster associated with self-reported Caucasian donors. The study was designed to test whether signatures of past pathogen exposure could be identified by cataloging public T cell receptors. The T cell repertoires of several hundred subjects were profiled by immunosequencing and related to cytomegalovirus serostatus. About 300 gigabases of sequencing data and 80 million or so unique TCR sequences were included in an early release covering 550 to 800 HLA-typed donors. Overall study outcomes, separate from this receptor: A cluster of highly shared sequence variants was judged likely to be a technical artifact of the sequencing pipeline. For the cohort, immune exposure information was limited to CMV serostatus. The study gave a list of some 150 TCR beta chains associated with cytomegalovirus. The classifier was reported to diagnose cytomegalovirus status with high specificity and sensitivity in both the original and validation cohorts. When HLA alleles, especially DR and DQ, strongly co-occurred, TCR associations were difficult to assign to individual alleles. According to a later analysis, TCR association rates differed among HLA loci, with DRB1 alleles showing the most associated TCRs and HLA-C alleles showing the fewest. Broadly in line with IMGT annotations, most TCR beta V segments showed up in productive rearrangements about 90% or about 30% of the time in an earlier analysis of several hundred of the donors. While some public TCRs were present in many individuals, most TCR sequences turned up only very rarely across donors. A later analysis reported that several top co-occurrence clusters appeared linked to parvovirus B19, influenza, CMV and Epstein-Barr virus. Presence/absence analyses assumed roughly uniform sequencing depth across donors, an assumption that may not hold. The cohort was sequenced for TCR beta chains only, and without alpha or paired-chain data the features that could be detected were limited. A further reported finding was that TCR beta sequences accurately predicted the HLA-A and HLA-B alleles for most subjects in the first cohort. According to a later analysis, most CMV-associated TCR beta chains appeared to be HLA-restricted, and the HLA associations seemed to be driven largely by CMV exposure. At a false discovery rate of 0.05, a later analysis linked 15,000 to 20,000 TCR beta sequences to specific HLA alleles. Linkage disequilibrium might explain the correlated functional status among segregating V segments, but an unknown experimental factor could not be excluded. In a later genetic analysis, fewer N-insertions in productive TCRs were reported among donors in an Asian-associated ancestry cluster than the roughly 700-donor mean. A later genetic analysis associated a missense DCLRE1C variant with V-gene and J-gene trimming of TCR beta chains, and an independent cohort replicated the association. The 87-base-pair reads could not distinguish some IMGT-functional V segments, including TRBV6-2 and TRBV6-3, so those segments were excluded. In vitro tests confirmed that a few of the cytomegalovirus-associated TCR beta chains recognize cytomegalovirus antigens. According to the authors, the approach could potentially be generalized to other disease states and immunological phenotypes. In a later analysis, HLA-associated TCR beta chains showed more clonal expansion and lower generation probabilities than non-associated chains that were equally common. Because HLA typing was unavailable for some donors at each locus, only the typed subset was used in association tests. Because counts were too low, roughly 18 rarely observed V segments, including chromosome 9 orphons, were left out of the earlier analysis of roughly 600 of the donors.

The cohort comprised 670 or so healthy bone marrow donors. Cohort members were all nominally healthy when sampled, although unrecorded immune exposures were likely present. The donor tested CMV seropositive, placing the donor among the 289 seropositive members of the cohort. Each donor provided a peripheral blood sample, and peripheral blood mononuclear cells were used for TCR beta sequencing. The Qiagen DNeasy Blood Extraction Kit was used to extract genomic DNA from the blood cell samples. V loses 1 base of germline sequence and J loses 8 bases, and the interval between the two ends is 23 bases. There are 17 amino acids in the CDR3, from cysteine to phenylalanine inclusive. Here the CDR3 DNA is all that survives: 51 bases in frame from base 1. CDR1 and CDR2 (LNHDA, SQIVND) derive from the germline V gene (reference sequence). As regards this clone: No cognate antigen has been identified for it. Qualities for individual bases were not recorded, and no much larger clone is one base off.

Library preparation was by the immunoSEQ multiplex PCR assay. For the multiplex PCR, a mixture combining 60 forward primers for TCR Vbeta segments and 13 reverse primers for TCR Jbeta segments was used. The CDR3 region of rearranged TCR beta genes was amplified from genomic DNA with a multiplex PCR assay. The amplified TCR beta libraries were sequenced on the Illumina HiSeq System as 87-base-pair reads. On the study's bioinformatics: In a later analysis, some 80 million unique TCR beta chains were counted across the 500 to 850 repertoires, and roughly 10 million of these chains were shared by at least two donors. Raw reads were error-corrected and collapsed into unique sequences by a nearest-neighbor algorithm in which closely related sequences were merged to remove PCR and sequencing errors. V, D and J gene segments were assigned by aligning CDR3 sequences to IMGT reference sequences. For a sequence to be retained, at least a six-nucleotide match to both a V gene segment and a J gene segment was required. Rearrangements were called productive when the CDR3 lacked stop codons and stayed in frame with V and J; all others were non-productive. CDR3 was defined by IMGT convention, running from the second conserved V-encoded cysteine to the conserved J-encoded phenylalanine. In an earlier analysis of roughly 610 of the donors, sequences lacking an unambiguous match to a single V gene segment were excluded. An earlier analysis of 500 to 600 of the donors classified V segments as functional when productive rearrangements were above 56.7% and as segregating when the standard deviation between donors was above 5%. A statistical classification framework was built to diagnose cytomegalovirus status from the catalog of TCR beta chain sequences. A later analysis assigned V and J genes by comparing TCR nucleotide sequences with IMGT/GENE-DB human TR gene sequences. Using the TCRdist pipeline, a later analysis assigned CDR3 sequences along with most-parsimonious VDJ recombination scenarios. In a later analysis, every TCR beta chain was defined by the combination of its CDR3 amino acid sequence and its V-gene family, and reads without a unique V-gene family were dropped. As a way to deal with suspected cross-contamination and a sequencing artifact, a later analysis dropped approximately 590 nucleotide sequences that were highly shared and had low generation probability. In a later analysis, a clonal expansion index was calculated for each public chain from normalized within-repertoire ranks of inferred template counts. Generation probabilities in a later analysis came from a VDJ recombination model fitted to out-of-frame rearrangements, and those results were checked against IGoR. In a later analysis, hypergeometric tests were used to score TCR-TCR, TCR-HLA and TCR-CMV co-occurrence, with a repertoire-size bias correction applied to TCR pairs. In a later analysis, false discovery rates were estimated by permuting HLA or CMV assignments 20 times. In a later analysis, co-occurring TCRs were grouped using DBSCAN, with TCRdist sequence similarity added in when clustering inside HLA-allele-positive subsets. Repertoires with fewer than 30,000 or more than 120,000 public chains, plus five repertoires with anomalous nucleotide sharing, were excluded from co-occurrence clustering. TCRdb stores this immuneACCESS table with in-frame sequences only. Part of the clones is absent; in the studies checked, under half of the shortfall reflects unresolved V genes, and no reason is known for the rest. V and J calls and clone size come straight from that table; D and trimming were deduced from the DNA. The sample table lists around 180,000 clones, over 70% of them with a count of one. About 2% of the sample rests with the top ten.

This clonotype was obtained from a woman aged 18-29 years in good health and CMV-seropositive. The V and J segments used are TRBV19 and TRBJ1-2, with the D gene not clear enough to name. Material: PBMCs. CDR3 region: CASSIVERVPVPRGYTF. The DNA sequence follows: TGTGCCAGTAGTATAGTGGAGAGGGTCCCGGTTCCTAGGGGCTACACCTTC.